This passage covers 31 T cell receptor beta chains from one sample sequenced in a study of beta chain features in type 1 diabetes. Every bit of the isolated RNA underwent reverse transcription, so sequencing read expressed TCRB transcripts. Some clones are missing from TCRdb's copy, which holds only in-frame ones; the method was immunoSEQ multiplex PCR. The sample has 130,000 to 150,000 clones, about 10% seen once. Sequenced input: naive CD4+ T cells from blood. These receptors came from a man aged 18 to 30 in good health.

V and J are TRBV6-1 and TRBJ1-1, with D possibly TRBD1 on 6 matching bases. The germline gives CDR1 MNHNS, CDR2 SASEGT. The V end was cut by 8 bases, the J end by 1 base, with 17 bases between. The CDR3 spans 15 residues. The CDR3 reads CASAPGQRGNTEAFF. In DNA form, the CDR3 reads TGTGCCAGCGCTCCGGGACAAAGGGGGAACACTGAAGCTTTCTTT.

V is TRBV5-1 and J is TRBJ1-3; D is undetermined. This CDR3 region has 17 residues. V was trimmed by 4 bases and J by 1 base, leaving 18 bases between them. Germline CDR1 and CDR2: SGHRS and YFSETQ. CDR3 residues: CASSAKPDGGSGNTIYF. The CDR3 DNA reads TGCGCCAGCAGCGCCAAGCCGGATGGCGGGTCTGGAAACACCATATATTTT.

A few counts support this clone. The chain recombines TRBV18 with TRBJ2-5; 7 positions match TRBD1. V shed 5 bases and J 0 bases; nucleotides not matched to a gene: 6. The V gene's germline CDR1 is KGHSH and CDR2 LQKENI. CDR3 length equals 15 residues. The CDR3 spells CASSSRDSYQETQYF. CDR3 DNA sequence: TGTGCCAGCTCATCCCGGGACAGCTACCAAGAGACCCAGTACTTC.

V gene TRBV19 combines with J gene TRBJ2-5; 7 bases agree with TRBD1. Germline V lookup: CDR1 LNHDA, CDR2 SQIVND (reference sequence). The CDR3 totals 13 residues. Germline trimming cut 7 bases from V and 4 bases from J; bases unmatched to any gene: 6. The CDR3 DNA is TGTGCCAGTAAACCACAGGGGCGAGAGACCCAGTACTTC. It specifies CASKPQGRETQYF.

The V call is TRBV7-2, the J call TRBJ1-5, with TRBD1 as a possible D gene (6 bases). This CDR3 has 14 amino acids. Germline V gene data show CDR1 as SGHTA and CDR2 as FQGNSA. V dropped 4 bases and J dropped 7 bases, with 14 bases sitting between them. The CDR3 DNA reads TGTGCCAGCAGCTCTACAGGGAAAATCCAGCCCCAGCATTTT. Protein sequence: CASSSTGKIQPQHF.

This clone was seen only a few times. V and J are TRBV6-1 and TRBJ2-1; D is perhaps TRBD2 (6 bases). Germline CDR1 and CDR2: MNHNS and SASEGT. Trimming left V 6 bases short and J 5 bases short, with 14 bases between. This CDR3 has 14 amino acids. In nucleotides, the CDR3 is TGTGCCAGCAGGGTGCCCGGGGGTGACAATGAGCAGTTCTTC. Translating it yields CASRVPGGDNEQFF.

The chain couples TRBV4-1 to TRBJ1-1; D gene ambiguous. From germline, CDR1 is MGHRA and CDR2 YSYEKL. This CDR3 contains 12 residues. The V end was cut by 0 bases, the J end by 4 bases, with 3 bases between. The CDR3 reads CASSQDRTEAFF. DNA for the CDR3: TGCGCCAGCAGCCAAGATCGCACTGAAGCTTTCTTT.

This clone has a count of ten or more. The rearrangement joins TRBV7-2 to TRBJ2-3; D unclear. The V end lost 2 bases, the J end lost 4 bases, and 7 bases lay between the germline ends. Germline V gene sequence: CDR1 SGHTA, CDR2 FQGNSA. CDR3 length: 13 residues. CDR3 protein: CASSLPQADTQYF. CDR3 DNA: TGTGCCAGCAGCTTACCTCAGGCAGATACGCAGTATTTT. The whole variable domain, remainder taken from reference TRBV7-2 and TRBJ2-3, is GAGVSQSPSNKVTEKGKDVELRCDPISGHTALYWYRQSLGQGLEFLIYFQGNSAPDKSGLPSDRFSAERTGGSVSTLTIQRTQQEDSAVYLCASSLPQADTQYFGPGTRLTVL.

The rearrangement joins TRBV29-1 to TRBJ2-3, with 9 bases aligning to TRBD1. The CDR3 runs to 14 residues. V trimming: 7 bases; J trimming: 2 bases; junction bases outside the gene matches: 7. Germline V gene sequence: CDR1 SQVTM, CDR2 ANQGSEA. The CDR3 protein is CSGGTGIVTDTQYF. The CDR3 DNA reads TGCAGCGGCGGGACAGGGATAGTCACAGATACGCAGTATTTT.

The chain has TRBV7-2 and TRBJ2-1; perhaps TRBD2 as D (5 bases). Per germline, CDR1 SGHTA and CDR2 FQGNSA. This CDR3 comprises 17 residues. With 1 base removed from V and 0 bases from J, the gap between germline ends came to 13 bases. CDR3 sequence: CASSLVGGWPSYNEQFF. DNA for the CDR3: TGTGCCAGCAGCTTAGTTGGCGGGTGGCCCTCCTACAATGAGCAGTTCTTC.

V and J are TRBV10-3 and TRBJ2-7, with D maybe TRBD1 (6 bases). The V gene lost 9 bases and the J gene lost 2 bases, with 17 bases spanning the gap. From germline, CDR1 is ENHRY and CDR2 SYGVKD. The CDR3 is made up of 14 amino acids. In DNA form, the CDR3 reads TGTGCCATAGGACCGGGACACCCTACCTACGAGCAGTACTTC. Its translation: CAIGPGHPTYEQYF.

This clone was observed a few times. This sequence joins TRBV7-9 and TRBJ2-1, with 7 bases lining up with TRBD1. The CDR3 is 15 amino acids. CDR1 SEHNR and CDR2 FQNEAQ come from the germline V gene (reference sequence). J gave up 3 bases and V 5 bases, and 7 bases lay outside the gene matches. As DNA, the CDR3 is TGTGCCAGCAGCCTTGATGACAGGGACTACAATGAGCAGTTCTTC. Its protein product is CASSLDDRDYNEQFF.

This chain joins TRBV10-3 and TRBJ1-3, with 10 bases identical to TRBD1. The CDR3 has 20 residues. The germline CDR1 and CDR2 sequences are ENHRY and SYGVKD. V was clipped by 8 bases and J by 0 bases; unmatched bases: 19. In nucleotides, the CDR3 is TGTGCCATCGGTCCTTCCTCCGGGACAGGGGTATCCAGCTCTGGAAACACCATATATTTT. This translates into CAIGPSSGTGVSSSGNTIYF.

The chain is built from TRBV7-2 and TRBJ1-2, with 7 bases that match TRBD1. Trimming at V came to 0 bases and at J to 6 bases, leaving 1 base not matched to a gene. Germline V lookup: CDR1 SGHTA, CDR2 FQGNSA. The CDR3 has 13 residues. DNA of the CDR3: TGTGCCAGCAGCTTAGCAGGGGGCGATGGCTACACCTTC. Protein sequence: CASSLAGGDGYTF.

The rearrangement links TRBV20-1 to TRBJ1-4, with D possibly TRBD1 on 5 matching bases. CDR1 and CDR2 (germline): DFQATT, SNEGSKA (reference sequence). With 3 bases removed from V and 8 bases from J, the gap between germline ends came to 7 bases. The CDR3 runs 11 residues. The CDR3 coding sequence is TGCAGTGCTAGGAGGACAGAAAAACTGTTTTTT. Protein: CSARRTEKLFF.

This clone was detected ten times or more. The chain has TRBV7-2 and TRBJ2-3, with D maybe TRBD1 (5 bases). The CDR3 length is 14 residues. Germline V lookup: CDR1 SGHTA, CDR2 FQGNSA. V lost 3 bases and J 3 bases, leaving 10 bases between the germline ends. DNA of the CDR3: TGTGCCAGCAGCTTTGGGGCAGTGACAGATACGCAGTATTTT. It yields the protein CASSFGAVTDTQYF. The variable domain in full, with the rest retrieved from reference TRBV7-2 and TRBJ2-3, is GAGVSQSPSNKVTEKGKDVELRCDPISGHTALYWYRQSLGQGLEFLIYFQGNSAPDKSGLPSDRFSAERTGGSVSTLTIQRTQQEDSAVYLCASSFGAVTDTQYFGPGTRLTVL.

This clone has only a few counts. The gene calls are TRBV6-1 and TRBJ2-1, with D perhaps matching TRBD1 (5 bases). The CDR3 loop spans 16 amino acids. V was trimmed by 1 base and J by 1 base, leaving 11 bases between them. Germline loops: CDR1 MNHNS, CDR2 SASEGT. CDR3 bases: TGTGCCAGCAGTGAAGGTCCAGGGAAGTCCTACAATGAGCAGTTCTTC. The encoded protein is CASSEGPGKSYNEQFF.

The rearrangement joins TRBV28 to TRBJ1-6; the D is unclear. The germline gives CDR1 MDHEN, CDR2 SYDVKM. Trimming shortened V by 7 bases and J by 0 bases, and 4 bases separated the two germline ends. The CDR3 is made up of 13 amino acids. The CDR3 spells CASKRSYNSPLHF. DNA for the CDR3: TGTGCCAGCAAGCGCTCCTATAATTCACCCCTCCACTTT.

This clone has just a few counts. The chain combines TRBV5-1 with TRBJ2-2; 9 bases line up with TRBD1. Germline lookup yields CDR1 SGHRS and CDR2 YFSETQ. This CDR3 has 16 residues. V lost 3 bases to trimming and J lost 6 bases; unmatched junction nucleotides: 9. The CDR3 DNA sequence: TGCGCCAGCAGCTCTGAAAACAGGGGGCTAGCCGGGGAGCTGTTTTTT. Protein: CASSSENRGLAGELFF.

This clone has more than one count but fewer than ten. The chain joins TRBV11-2 to TRBJ2-5; 11 nucleotides match TRBD2. With 5 bases clipped from V and 5 bases from J, the junction kept 7 bases outside the gene matches. There are 15 residues in the CDR3. Germline assignment: CDR1 SGHAT and CDR2 FQNNGV. CDR3 residues: CASSLVLAGGETQYF. The CDR3 region has the DNA TGTGCCAGCAGCCTCGTTCTAGCGGGGGGTGAGACCCAGTACTTC. Filled out from reference TRBV11-2 and TRBJ2-5, the complete variable domain reads EAGVAQSPRYKIIEKRQSVAFWCNPISGHATLYWYQQILGQGPKLLIQFQNNGVVDDSQLPKDRFSAERLKGVDSTLKIQPAKLEDSAVYLCASSLVLAGGETQYFGPGTRLLVL.

V gene TRBV5-8 combines with J gene TRBJ1-1; 7 nucleotides align to TRBD1. The CDR3 loop spans 15 amino acids. The V gene end was trimmed by 4 bases and the J gene end by 2 bases; junction bases not matched to a gene: 8. Germline lookup yields CDR1 SGHTS and CDR2 YDEGEE. The CDR3 spells CASSAGQSFNTEAFF. The CDR3 DNA follows: TGTGCCAGCAGCGCGGGACAGAGTTTCAACACTGAAGCTTTCTTT.

This sequence joins TRBV6-5 and TRBJ2-2; a possible D gene is TRBD1 (5 bases). With 2 bases removed from V and 0 bases from J, the gap between germline ends came to 10 bases. Germline-derived CDR1 and CDR2 are MNHEY and SVGAGI. The CDR3 consists of 16 residues. The DNA of the CDR3 is TGTGCCAGCAGTTACGGGGCAGCCACGAACACCGGGGAGCTGTTTTTT. This translates into CASSYGAATNTGELFF.

This clone was seen a few times. The chain is built from TRBV28 and TRBJ2-1; D remains ambiguous. V was pared by 3 bases and J by 4 bases, with 16 bases between. Germline loops: CDR1 MDHEN, CDR2 SYDVKM. The CDR3 length is 16 residues. The CDR3 nucleotides are TGTGCCAGCAGTTTCCTGGGTGGGCGAATTTACAATGAGCAGTTCTTC. It is translated as CASSFLGGRIYNEQFF.

This clone was seen more than once but under ten times. The chain joins TRBV30 to TRBJ2-3, with TRBD2 matching 9 bases. The J segment lost 3 bases and the V segment lost 0 bases, leaving 7 bases of the junction unmatched. CDR3 length: 16 amino acids. Germline CDR1 and CDR2: GTSNPN and SVGIG (reference sequence). CDR3 sequence (DNA): TGTGCCTGGAGTGTAGTGCGGGGGGGATGGACAGATACGCAGTATTTT. Protein: CAWSVVRGGWTDTQYF.

This clone turned up a few times. The chain is built from TRBV7-2 and TRBJ2-1; D unclear. This CDR3 comprises 13 residues. CDR1 is SGHTA, CDR2 FQGNSA, per germline. Trimming shortened V by 2 bases and J by 5 bases, and 7 bases separated the two germline ends. This chain's CDR3 is CASSLMEHNEQFF. Written as DNA, the CDR3 is TGTGCCAGCAGCTTAATGGAGCACAATGAGCAGTTCTTC.

The DNA for the CDR3 is TGCGCCAGCATTTTCTTGGCAGGGGCAGATACGCAGTATTTT. Encoded protein: CASIFLAGADTQYF. The chain recombines TRBV5-1 with TRBJ2-3; D is perhaps TRBD1 (6 bases). V was pared by 6 bases and J by 4 bases, with 15 bases between. Per germline, CDR1 SGHRS and CDR2 YFSETQ. The CDR3 consists of 14 residues. Drawing the rest from reference TRBV5-1 and TRBJ2-3, the complete variable domain is KAGVTQTPRYLIKTRGQQVTLSCSPISGHRSVSWYQQTPGQGLQFLFEYFSETQRNKGNFPGRFSGRQFSNSRSEMNVSTLELGDSALYLCASIFLAGADTQYFGPGTRLTVL.

This clone was counted between two and nine times. This sequence joins TRBV18 and TRBJ2-5; a possible D gene is TRBD1 (5 bases). This CDR3 has 16 residues. Germline CDR1 KGHSH, CDR2 LQKENI. Trimming removed 6 bases from V and 6 bases from J, with 23 bases in between. The CDR3 sequence: CASSQLQGWGRQTQYF. Written as DNA, the CDR3 is TGTGCCAGCTCCCAACTTCAGGGATGGGGCCGGCAGACCCAGTACTTC.

This clone was seen many times. The chain combines TRBV4-3 with TRBJ2-1, with 8 bases matching TRBD1. The V and J ends lost 0 bases and 2 bases, in that order; junction bases with no gene match: 9. Germline V gene lookup returns CDR1 LGHNA and CDR2 YSLEER. CDR3 size: 18 residues. CDR3 DNA sequence: TGCGCCAGCAGCCAAGATCCCAGAGGACAGGGCGCCTACAATGAGCAGTTCTTC. Its translation: CASSQDPRGQGAYNEQFF.

There are a few counts of this clone. The chain couples TRBV10-3 to TRBJ2-3, with D possibly TRBD2 on 6 matching bases. With 4 bases removed from V and 6 bases from J, the gap between germline ends came to 14 bases. Per germline, CDR1 ENHRY and CDR2 SYGVKD. CDR3 length equals 14 residues. The CDR3 spells CAISVRLEVDTQYF. For the CDR3, the DNA is TGTGCCATCAGTGTGAGACTAGAAGTGGATACGCAGTATTTT.

This clone was counted between two and nine times. The CDR3 loop is CASSHLGGPGYTF. In DNA, the CDR3 is TGCGCCAGCAGCCATTTGGGGGGGCCCGGCTACACCTTC. This chain joins TRBV4-1 and TRBJ1-2; a weak D match, TRBD1 (6 bases). Germline CDR1 and CDR2: MGHRA and YSYEKL. The CDR3 is made up of 13 amino acids. The V gene lost 3 bases and the J gene lost 8 bases, with 13 bases spanning the gap.

The chain is built from TRBV6-6 and TRBJ1-2, with D possibly matching TRBD1 (5 bases). Trimming left V 6 bases short and J 9 bases short, with 11 bases between. CDR1 is MNHNY, CDR2 SVGAGI, per germline (reference sequence). This CDR3 comprises 11 residues. In nucleotides, the CDR3 is TGTGCCAGCAGAACCAGGGTCAGCTACACCTTC. Protein sequence: CASRTRVSYTF.